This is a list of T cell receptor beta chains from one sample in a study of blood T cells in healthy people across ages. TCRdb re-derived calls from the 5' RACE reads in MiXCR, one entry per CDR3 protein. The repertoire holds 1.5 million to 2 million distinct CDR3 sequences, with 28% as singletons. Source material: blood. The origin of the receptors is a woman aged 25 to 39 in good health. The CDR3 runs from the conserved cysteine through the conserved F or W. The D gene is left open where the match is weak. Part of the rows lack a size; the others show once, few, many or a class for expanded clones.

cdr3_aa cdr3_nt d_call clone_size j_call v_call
CASSRLAGGIGEQFF TGTGCCAGCTCCCGACTAGCGGGGGGGATTGGTGAGCAGTTCTTC TRBD2 many TRBJ2-1 TRBV6-4
CASSKPDRKHYEQYF TGTGCCAGCAGCAAACCGGACAGAAAGCACTACGAGCAGTACTTC - many TRBJ2-7 TRBV21-1
CASSPTTALSYNEQFF TGTGCCAGCTCACCGACCACAGCCCTCTCCTACAATGAGCAGTTCTTC - few TRBJ2-1 TRBV18
CAGSLADNEQFF TGTGCCGGCAGCTTAGCGGACAATGAGCAGTTCTTC - - TRBJ2-1 TRBV7-9
CAGSGTLGKEQFF TGTGCCGGCAGTGGTACATTGGGGAAGGAGCAGTTCTTC - - TRBJ2-1 TRBV6-6
CAVREGPADTQYF TGTGCTGTTAGAGAAGGGCCAGCAGATACGCAGTATTTT - - TRBJ2-3 TRBV12-3/TRBV12-4
CASSLSRESEAFF TGTGCCAGCAGTTTATCGCGGGAATCTGAAGCTTTCTTT - - TRBJ1-1 TRBV28
CASSPGTIETDTQYF TGTGCCAGCAGCCCGGGGACGATCGAAACAGATACGCAGTATTTT - few TRBJ2-3 TRBV7-9
CASSINRNQETQYF TGTGCCAGTAGTATTAATCGGAACCAAGAGACCCAGTACTTC - few TRBJ2-5 TRBV19
CASSRDRFSYEQYF TGTGCCAGCAGCCGGGACAGGTTCTCCTACGAGCAGTACTTC TRBD1 few TRBJ2-7 TRBV7-2
CASSRGQGYRTDTQYF TGTGCCAGCAGCCGAGGACAGGGTTATAGGACAGATACGCAGTATTTT TRBD1 many TRBJ2-3 TRBV27